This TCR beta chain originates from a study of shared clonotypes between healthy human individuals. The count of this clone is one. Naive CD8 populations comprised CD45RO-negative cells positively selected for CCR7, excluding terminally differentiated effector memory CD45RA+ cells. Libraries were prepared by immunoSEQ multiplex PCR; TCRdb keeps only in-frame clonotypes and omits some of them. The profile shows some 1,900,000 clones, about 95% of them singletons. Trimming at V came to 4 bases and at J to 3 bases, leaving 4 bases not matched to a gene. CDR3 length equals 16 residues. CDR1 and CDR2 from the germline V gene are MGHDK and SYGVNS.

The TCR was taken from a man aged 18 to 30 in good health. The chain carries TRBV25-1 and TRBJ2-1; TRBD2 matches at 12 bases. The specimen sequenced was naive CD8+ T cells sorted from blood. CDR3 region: CASSGGTSGLYNEQFF. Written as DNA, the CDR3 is TGTGCCAGCAGTGGTGGGACTAGCGGGCTCTACAATGAGCAGTTCTTC. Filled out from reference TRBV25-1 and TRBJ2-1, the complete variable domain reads EADIYQTPRYLVIGTGKKITLECSQTMGHDKMYWYQQDPGMELHLIHYSYGVNSTEKGDLSSESTVSRIRTEHFPLTLESARPSHTSQYLCASSGGTSGLYNEQFFGPGTRLTVL.